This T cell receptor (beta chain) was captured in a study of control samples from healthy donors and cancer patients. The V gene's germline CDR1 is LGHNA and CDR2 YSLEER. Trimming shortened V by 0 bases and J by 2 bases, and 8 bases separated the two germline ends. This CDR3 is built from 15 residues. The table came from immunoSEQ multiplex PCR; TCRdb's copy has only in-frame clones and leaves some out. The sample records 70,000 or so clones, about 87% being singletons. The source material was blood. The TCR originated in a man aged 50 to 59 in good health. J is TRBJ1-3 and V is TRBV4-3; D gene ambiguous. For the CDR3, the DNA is TGCGCCAGCAGCCAAGATACGGGCGCTGGAAACACCATATATTTT. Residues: CASSQDTGAGNTIYF.